The clone carrying this TCR beta chain was detected only a few times. Its antigen is not known. This record belongs to a study of T-cell memory formation after mild COVID-19. On the study more broadly: TCR clusters mostly belonged to single donors. Points from the study as a whole: Shrinking CD4+ clones were chiefly CM and EM; CD8+ ones were chiefly EMRA.

This CDR3 contains 13 residues. Germline values: CDR1 SEHNR, CDR2 FQNEAQ (reference sequence). V lost 4 bases and J lost 6, with 13 bases in between. It was 5'RACE with constant-segment primers that produced the TCR alpha and TCR beta cDNA libraries, which carried sample barcodes and UMIs. MiXCR was run by TCRdb on the 5' RACE reads, yielding one entry per CDR3 protein. The repertoire includes under 450,000 distinct CDR3 sequences, 23% of them detected once, and roughly 14% sits in the top ten. Input material: PBMCs or a T cell subset sorted from them (not recorded which). The chain uses TRBV7-9 and TRBJ2-7; TRBD1 is a possible D gene (6 bases). The receptor's source is an adult woman who had mild COVID-19 (a few samples of this study predate the infection). Cell type and time point are not known. The CDR3 nucleotides are TGTGCCAGCAGCTCCCCAAGGGGGACCGAGCAGTACTTC. Its protein product is CASSSPRGTEQYF.